The entry that follows covers one T cell receptor (beta chain) sequence. Its antigen is currently unknown. The CDR3 contains 15 residues. Germline values: CDR1 SGHRS, CDR2 YFSETQ. This specimen comes from a study of CXCR3-negative and CXCR3-positive naive CD8 T cells. TRB cDNA libraries were made by UMI-labeled 5' RACE. One entry per CDR3 protein, without DNA, is what TCRdb gives after re-calling the 5' RACE reads. There are more than 75,000 distinct CDR3 sequences in the sample, with approximately 0.58% held by the top ten. General observations from the study: The study found that naive CXCR3-negative and CXCR3-positive cells shared TRBV-TRBJ usage, while memory cells differed. A higher hydrophobicity marked the TRB CDR3s of CXCR3-positive naive cells versus CXCR3-negative naive cells.

The sequenced sample consisted of naive CXCR3+ CD8+ T cells from blood. The subset: CD45RO-CCR7+CD27+CD95- naive CD8+ T cells expressing CXCR3 (TNR3+). The TCR was taken from a human donor in good health. Some clones in this sample may be carry-over from other donors' samples. The rearrangement links TRBV5-1 to TRBJ2-7; TCRdb reports TRBD2, a call that lacks DNA to check it against. CDR3 sequence: CASSPRTSGTYEQYF. Complete variable domain (other parts from reference TRBV5-1 and TRBJ2-7): KAGVTQTPRYLIKTRGQQVTLSCSPISGHRSVSWYQQTPGQGLQFLFEYFSETQRNKGNFPGRFSGRQFSNSRSEMNVSTLELGDSALYLCASSPRTSGTYEQYFGPGTRLTVT.